Below are 29 T cell receptor beta chains sequenced from a single sample in a study of T cells after yellow fever vaccination. TCRdb re-called the 5' RACE reads with MiXCR, one entry per CDR3 protein. The data hold approximately 550,000 distinct CDR3 sequences, with around 21% observed a single time. Sequenced here: PBMCs, sampled 15 days after the yellow fever booster vaccination. The receptors derive from a man between 25 and 39 years old who received the YFV17D yellow fever vaccine.

This chain uses TRBV7-9 with TRBJ2-1; D call uncertain. V was shortened by 5 bases and J by 9 bases, with 14 bases between the two germline ends. The CDR3 contains 13 residues. Per the germline V gene, CDR1 is SEHNR and CDR2 is FQNEAQ (reference sequence). The CDR3 sequence: CASSLKLRGEQFF. DNA of the CDR3: TGTGCCAGCAGCCTCAAATTGCGAGGTGAGCAGTTCTTC.

The chain employs TRBV12-3 or TRBV12-4 and TRBJ2-3, with unresolved D. V lost 4 bases and J 6 bases, leaving 2 bases between the germline ends. The CDR3 length is 10 residues. CDR3: CASSYDTQYF. The CDR3 DNA reads as TGTGCCAGCAGTTATGATACGCAGTATTTT.

The gene calls are TRBV20-1 and TRBJ2-1, with TRBD2 matching over 14 bases. J lost 8 bases, V lost 2 bases, and 5 bases had no gene match. Per germline, CDR1 DFQATT and CDR2 SNEGSKA (reference sequence). The CDR3 extends over 15 amino acids. The CDR3 here is CSARSGTSGSYEQFF. Written as DNA, the CDR3 is TGCAGTGCTAGATCCGGGACTAGCGGGAGTTATGAGCAGTTCTTC.

V is TRBV20-1 and J is TRBJ1-1; 12 nucleotides agree with TRBD1. Germline CDR1 DFQATT, CDR2 SNEGSKA (reference sequence). Losses at the gene ends were 5 bases for V and 11 bases for J; bases not matched to a gene: 6. The length of the CDR3 is 12 residues. The CDR3 DNA is TGCAGTGCTGGGACAGGGGGCCCGGGGGCTTTCTTT. Encoded protein: CSAGTGGPGAFF.

This clonotype appeared a few times. The chain recombines TRBV20-1 with TRBJ2-3; D unresolved. The CDR3 totals 12 residues. Trimming took off 6 bases at V and 5 bases at J, with 12 bases between the two ends. The germline gives CDR1 DFQATT, CDR2 SNEGSKA (reference sequence). This CDR3 reads CSALKYEDTQYF. The DNA of the CDR3 is TGCAGTGCCCTCAAATACGAAGATACGCAGTATTTT.

This clonotype was observed a handful of times. This rearrangement joins TRBV6-5 to TRBJ2-1; D remains ambiguous. This CDR3 is built from 12 residues. V was cut by 2 bases and J by 9 bases, with 8 bases left in between. Germline V lookup: CDR1 MNHEY, CDR2 SVGAGI. CDR3 region: CASSYHKGEQFF. The DNA of the CDR3 is TGTGCCAGCAGTTACCACAAGGGTGAGCAGTTCTTC.

This clonotype was detected ten times or more. For the CDR3, the DNA is TGTGCCAGCAGCTGGAGCTCCTACAATGAGCAGTTCTTC. Translation gives CASSWSSYNEQFF. The chain employs TRBV7-2 and TRBJ2-1; D remains ambiguous. Germline V gene lookup returns CDR1 SGHTA and CDR2 FQGNSA. There are 13 residues in the CDR3. V shed 4 bases and J shed 0 bases, with 4 bases lying between them.

In DNA, the CDR3 is TGTGCCACCAGTGACGGACAGGGGGATCAGCCCCAGCATTTT. Residues: CATSDGQGDQPQHF. The chain is built from TRBV24-1 and TRBJ1-5; 10 nucleotides agree with TRBD1. CDR1 and CDR2 (germline): KGHDR, SFDVKD. There are 14 residues in the CDR3. J was trimmed by 5 bases and V by 4 bases; bases with no gene match: 1.

The rearrangement joins TRBV24-1 to TRBJ2-2; a weak D match, TRBD1 (6 bases). V dropped 12 bases and J dropped 5 bases, with 24 bases sitting between them. The CDR3 extends over 16 amino acids. Germline CDR1 KGHDR, CDR2 SFDVKD. CDR3 DNA: TGTGCCCCTCCAATTACACAGGGCATAGGAACCGGGGAGCTGTTTTTT. As protein: CAPPITQGIGTGELFF.

There are a few counts of this clonotype. The rearrangement joins TRBV6-2 or TRBV6-3 to TRBJ2-5; D gene ambiguous. The CDR3 loop spans 14 amino acids. CDR1 MNHEY and CDR2 SVGEGT come from the germline V gene. Trimming shortened V by 6 bases and J by 1 base, and 12 bases separated the two germline ends. The CDR3 is CASRSSTAQETQYF. The CDR3 bases are TGTGCCAGCAGATCCTCGACGGCCCAAGAGACCCAGTACTTC.

CDR3 DNA sequence: TGTGCCAGCTGGGCAGGAGAGACCCAGTACTTC. Residues: CASWAGETQYF. The chain employs TRBV6-5 and TRBJ2-5, with D hard to call. V lost 8 bases to trimming and J lost 4 bases, with 8 bases between them. Germline CDR1 MNHEY, CDR2 SVGAGI. The CDR3 runs 11 residues.

This clonotype turned up a few times. The chain joins TRBV6-2 or TRBV6-3 to TRBJ2-3; D might be TRBD1 (5 bases). The CDR3 is 18 residues long. The germline V gene encodes CDR1 MNHEY and CDR2 SVGEGT. The germline V and J ends were trimmed by 5 bases and 1 base, with 22 bases remaining between them. CDR3 coding DNA: TGTGCCAGCAGTAAAAGGACCATGTCCAGGGCCGGCACAGATACGCAGTATTTT. The encoded protein is CASSKRTMSRAGTDTQYF.

This chain links TRBV20-1 with TRBJ2-1; TRBD2 is a possible D gene (6 bases). The CDR3 runs 14 residues. Germline values: CDR1 DFQATT, CDR2 SNEGSKA (reference sequence). V lost 6 bases to trimming and J lost 0 bases, with 12 bases between them. This CDR3 reads CSAFIGSSYNEQFF. CDR3 coding DNA: TGCAGTGCGTTTATCGGGAGCTCCTACAATGAGCAGTTCTTC.

V gene TRBV4-3 combines with J gene TRBJ2-6; no definite D call. Germline V gene lookup returns CDR1 LGHNA and CDR2 YSLEER. V lost 5 bases and J 0 bases, leaving 8 bases between the germline ends. There are 15 residues in the CDR3. CDR3 in DNA: TGCGCCAGCAGCTCACAGTCCTCTGGGGCCAACGTCCTGACTTTC. Amino acid sequence: CASSSQSSGANVLTF.

In its sample, this clonotype was seen many times. This sequence joins TRBV12-3 or TRBV12-4 and TRBJ2-6; either TRBD1 or TRBD2 may supply D (7 bases each). This CDR3 spans 17 amino acids. V lost 2 bases and J lost 4, with 15 bases in between. CDR3 loop: CASSLTQGGTGANVLTF. In DNA form, the CDR3 reads TGTGCCAGCAGTTTAACTCAGGGGGGGACCGGGGCCAACGTCCTGACTTTC.

Only a few counts were recorded for this clonotype. V is TRBV7-3 and J is TRBJ2-5; D is uncertain. This CDR3 is built from 13 residues. V was pared by 5 bases and J by 4 bases, with 11 bases between. The germline CDR1 and CDR2 sequences are SGHTA and FQGTGA. The DNA for the CDR3 is TGTGCCAGCAGCAGTGGGAAAACAGAGACCCAGTACTTC. Translated: CASSSGKTETQYF.

The chain is built from TRBV12-3 or TRBV12-4 and TRBJ2-7, with 8 bases that match TRBD1. The CDR3 sequence is 15 residues long. V lost 1 base to trimming and J lost 6 bases; unmatched junction nucleotides: 8. CDR3 DNA sequence: TGTGCCAGCAGTTTAGGGGGGGACAGGTCTGGCGAGCAGTACTTC. Translating it yields CASSLGGDRSGEQYF.

V usage is TRBV28 and J usage is TRBJ2-3, with D tentatively TRBD1 or TRBD2 (6 bases each). V was pared by 4 bases and J by 5 bases, with 13 bases between. Germline V gene lookup returns CDR1 MDHEN and CDR2 SYDVKM. This CDR3 is built from 14 residues. CDR3 in amino acids: CASSYPGAKDTQYF. CDR3 DNA sequence: TGTGCCAGCAGTTATCCGGGGGCTAAAGATACGCAGTATTTT.

The rearrangement joins TRBV19 to TRBJ1-1; no definite D call. The germline CDR1 and CDR2 sequences are LNHDA and SQIVND (reference sequence). The CDR3 runs 15 residues. With 3 bases removed from V and 3 bases from J, the gap between germline ends came to 14 bases. The CDR3 loop reads CASSMISQTYTEAFF. The CDR3 nucleotides read TGTGCCAGTAGTATGATTAGCCAGACCTACACTGAAGCTTTCTTT.

The V call is TRBV7-2, the J call TRBJ2-5, with no clear D. CDR3 size: 15 residues. Trimming pared 6 bases from V and 2 bases from J, leaving 16 bases between. The V gene's germline CDR1 is SGHTA and CDR2 FQGNSA. The CDR3 DNA reads as TGTGCCAGCAGGCTTAGAATAGGGCTACAAGAGACCCAGTACTTC. Translating gives CASRLRIGLQETQYF.

This clonotype has just a few counts. The chain carries TRBV28 and TRBJ2-4, with D perhaps assigned TRBD1 or TRBD2 (6 bases each). Between the trimmed V and J ends, which lost 2 bases and 8 bases, there was a span of 10 bases. Germline CDR1 reads MDHEN; CDR2 reads SYDVKM. The CDR3 spans 13 residues. The CDR3 DNA sequence: TGTGCCAGCAGTTTAGGGGGGCGGGACATTCAGTACTTC. Its protein is CASSLGGRDIQYF.

The gene calls are TRBV20-1 and TRBJ2-1; no firm D call. V lost 6 bases to trimming and J lost 4 bases, with 13 bases between them. The CDR3 covers 13 residues. Germline CDR1 reads DFQATT; CDR2 reads SNEGSKA (reference sequence). CDR3 nucleotide sequence: TGCAGTGCAAGCAGGCAGAAGTACAATGAGCAGTTCTTC. Its protein product is CSASRQKYNEQFF.

The chain employs TRBV28 and TRBJ2-3, with a tentative D call TRBD2 (5 bases). CDR1 and CDR2 from the germline V gene are MDHEN and SYDVKM. The V end was cut by 8 bases, the J end by 0 bases, with 12 bases between. This CDR3 comprises 14 residues. The CDR3 is CASGRAPSTDTQYF. CDR3 bases: TGTGCCAGCGGGCGGGCGCCGAGCACAGATACGCAGTATTTT. The variable domain in full, completed from reference TRBV28 and TRBJ2-3, reads DVKVTQSSRYLVKRTGEKVFLECVQDMDHENMFWYRQDPGLGLRLIYFSYDVKMKEKGDIPEGYSVSREKKERFSLILESASTNQTSMYLCASGRAPSTDTQYFGPGTRLTVL.

This sequence joins TRBV20-1 and TRBJ2-4; 10 nucleotides align to TRBD2. The germline V gene has CDR1 DFQATT and CDR2 SNEGSKA (reference sequence). V gave up 6 bases and J gave up 8 bases; unmatched junction bases: 10. The CDR3 runs 14 residues. The CDR3 coding sequence is TGCAGTGCGGAGGCTAGCGGGAGCATATACATTCAGTACTTC. Residues: CSAEASGSIYIQYF.

The sample holds a few counts of this clonotype. This chain connects TRBV19 to TRBJ2-7; D possibly matches TRBD1 or TRBD2 (5 bases each). Per the germline V gene, CDR1 is LNHDA and CDR2 is SQIVND (reference sequence). The CDR3 totals 14 residues. Deletions cut 4 bases from V and 1 base from J, with 11 bases between. In DNA, the CDR3 is TGTGCCAGTAGTACCGGGGACGTTTCCTACGAGCAGTACTTC. Amino acids: CASSTGDVSYEQYF.

The V call is TRBV7-3, the J call TRBJ2-1; D possibly corresponds to TRBD1 (5 bases). This CDR3 is built from 13 residues. The V end lost 4 bases, the J end lost 9 bases, and 13 bases lay between the germline ends. Germline lookup yields CDR1 SGHTA and CDR2 FQGTGA. The CDR3 here is CASSSVQGGEQFF. CDR3 DNA sequence: TGTGCCAGCAGCTCCGTCCAGGGTGGTGAGCAGTTCTTC.

This clonotype occurred a few times. This chain connects TRBV7-9 to TRBJ2-1, with 7 bases aligning to TRBD2. V was clipped by 4 bases and J by 2 bases; unmatched bases: 8. The CDR3 consists of 16 residues. Germline V CDR1 and CDR2: SEHNR, FQNEAQ (reference sequence). The CDR3: CASSSLRGGPYNEQFF. CDR3 coding DNA: TGTGCCAGCAGCTCCCTTCGGGGAGGGCCCTACAATGAGCAGTTCTTC.

This clonotype was counted a few times. This sequence joins TRBV15 and TRBJ2-5; D is unclear. Germline V gene data show CDR1 as LNHNV and CDR2 as YYDKDF (reference sequence). The CDR3 covers 12 residues. V was clipped by 3 bases and J by 7 bases, with 9 bases between them. This CDR3 reads CATSRDVRTQYF. CDR3 DNA sequence: TGTGCCACCAGCAGGGACGTGAGGACCCAGTACTTC.

The chain joins TRBV28 to TRBJ2-7; possibly TRBD1 or TRBD2 for D (5 bases each). Germline V lookup: CDR1 MDHEN, CDR2 SYDVKM. The CDR3 has 15 residues. Trimming cost V 5 bases and J 2 bases, with 16 bases left between them. The CDR3 here is CASSGAGTETYEQYF. The DNA for the CDR3 is TGTGCCAGCAGTGGGGCCGGGACGGAAACCTACGAGCAGTACTTC. The variable domain in full, completed from reference TRBV28 and TRBJ2-7, reads DVKVTQSSRYLVKRTGEKVFLECVQDMDHENMFWYRQDPGLGLRLIYFSYDVKMKEKGDIPEGYSVSREKKERFSLILESASTNQTSMYLCASSGAGTETYEQYFGPGTRLTVT.